This section outlines one T cell receptor (beta chain) sequence together with its context. Its matching antigen is unknown. V was clipped by 6 bases and J by 4 bases; unmatched bases: 5. The CDR3 runs 13 residues. Germline V gene lookup returns CDR1 MNHEY and CDR2 SVGAGI. The sample belongs to a study of vaccination effects on CD4 cells after COVID-19. Looking at the study overall: Before sequencing took place, the ViraFEST assay used viral peptide pools to expand antigen-specific CD4+ T cells. The vaccine given was either BNT162b2 or mRNA-1273, in two doses. Study conclusions and caveats: Healthy vaccinees showed cross-reactivity with common cold coronaviruses in only 1 of 255 vaccine-induced clones.

Culturing for more than eight days preceded CD4+ T cell isolation. Using immunoSEQ multiplex PCR, the repertoire was profiled, and TCRdb retains in-frame clones only, with some absent. The profile shows 30,000 or so clones, about 60% of them singletons. The V gene is TRBV6-5, the J gene TRBJ2-5; TRBD1 agrees at 7 bases. The sample consisted of CD4+ T cells from PBMCs cultured without peptide, taken before COVID-19 vaccination. The TCR sequence derives from a human donor who received a COVID-19 vaccine. The CDR3 DNA follows: TGTGCCAGCAGACCGACAGGGAGAGAGACCCAGTACTTC. It yields the protein CASRPTGRETQYF.